The entry below describes one T cell receptor beta chain. The antigen is not known. These data originate in a study of CXCR3-negative and CXCR3-positive naive CD8 T cells. Study-wide results and limits: The authors found comparable surface CD5 between naive subsets and inferred TCR strength from TRB CDR3 properties. When CXCR3-positive naive cells were set against CXCR3-negative naive cells, the former had more hydrophobic TRB CDR3s.

Within the CD8+ T cell compartment, naive cells were CD45RO-CCR7+CD27+CD95-. 5' RACE that incorporated UMI labels was used to prepare the TRB cDNA libraries. TCRdb reprocessed the 5' RACE reads, with one entry per CDR3 protein and no DNA. Listed are more than 4,500 distinct CDR3 sequences; over 2% falls within the top ten. This CDR3 contains 15 residues. Germline V gene sequence: CDR1 SQVTM, CDR2 ANQGSEA. The receptor was isolated from a human donor in good health. Some clones in this sample may be carry-over from other donors' samples. J is TRBJ2-5 and V is TRBV29-1; the TCRdb D gene call, TRBD1, has no DNA to confirm it. Sequences were obtained from naive CXCR3+ CD8+ T cells from blood. The subset denotes: CD45RO-CCR7+CD27+CD95- naive CD8+ T cells expressing CXCR3 (TNR3+). Here the CDR3 reads CSAQGDRGLEETQYF.